What follows are 26 T cell receptor beta chains derived from one specimen sequenced in a study of blood T cell repertoires in COVID-19 (TCRdb year 2020). The receptor library was made with the immunoSEQ multiplex PCR assay. TCRdb limited this immuneACCESS table to in-frame rearrangements with V and J called. A share of clones is missing; checked studies link under half to unresolved V genes, and the rest is unexplained. This sample has around 73,000 clones in its table, and 82% of those were observed once. Roughly 4.2% of the sample goes to the ten largest clones. Sequenced: peripheral blood. Receptor source: a woman aged 60 to 75 with acute or convalescent COVID-19.

J is TRBJ1-2 and V is TRBV5-1, with 7 positions matching TRBD1. The germline CDR1 and CDR2 sequences are SGHRS and YFSETQ. This CDR3 region has 15 residues. V lost 4 bases and J lost 8; bases outside the gene matches: 14. The chain's CDR3 is CASSGDSLGSGGYTF. The CDR3 nucleotides read TGCGCCAGCAGCGGGGACAGTCTTGGTTCGGGGGGCTACACCTTC. Supplemented by reference TRBV5-1 and TRBJ1-2, the full variable domain reads KAGVTQTPRYLIKTRGQQVTLSCSPISGHRSVSWYQQTPGQGLQFLFEYFSETQRNKGNFPGRFSGRQFSNSRSEMNVSTLELGDSALYLCASSGDSLGSGGYTFGSGTRLTVV.

The rearrangement uses TRBV6-5 and TRBJ2-5; 12 positions match TRBD1. The V gene's germline CDR1 is MNHEY and CDR2 SVGAGI. With 10 bases clipped from V and 5 bases from J, the junction kept 11 bases outside the gene matches. The CDR3 is made up of 15 amino acids. The CDR3 bases are TGTGCCACCTATACCGGGACAGGGGGCCCGGAGACCCAGTACTTC. Amino acid sequence: CATYTGTGGPETQYF.

This clone was counted only a few times. The chain employs TRBV5-5 and TRBJ2-7, with D tentatively TRBD2 (6 bases). The length of the CDR3 is 14 residues. V lost 4 bases to trimming and J lost 2 bases, with 13 bases between them. The germline gives CDR1 SGHKS, CDR2 YYEKEE (reference sequence). CDR3 loop: CASSPGTYTYEQYF. CDR3 DNA sequence: TGTGCCAGCAGCCCAGGGACTTACACCTACGAGCAGTACTTC.

This rearrangement joins TRBV10-1 to TRBJ1-5, with 12 bases identical to TRBD1. The trim removed 6 bases at V and 11 bases at J, leaving 17 bases unmatched. Germline V gene lookup returns CDR1 WNHNN and CDR2 SYGVQD (reference sequence). The CDR3 contains 17 residues. CDR3 residues: CASRPTSPGQGAWSQHF. CDR3 nucleotide sequence: TGCGCCAGCAGGCCCACGTCACCGGGACAGGGGGCATGGTCCCAGCATTTT.

The CDR3 DNA sequence: TGTGCCAGCAGCCTAGCGGGTTCAGAGACCCAGTACTTC. Protein sequence: CASSLAGSETQYF. The chain links TRBV3-1 (or the pseudogene TRBV3-2) to TRBJ2-5, with TRBD2 matching 7 bases. This CDR3 is 13 amino acids long. Germline V CDR1 and CDR2: LGHDT, YNNKEL (reference sequence). The junction had 3 bases not matched to a gene; V was cut back by 4 bases and J by 4 bases.

J is TRBJ2-2 and V is TRBV5-6, with a tentative D call TRBD1 (5 bases). The CDR3 extends over 15 amino acids. CDR1 SGHDT and CDR2 YYEEEE come from the germline V gene. V was shortened by 6 bases and J by 7 bases, with 19 bases between the two germline ends. Here the CDR3 DNA reads TGTGCCAGCACCCTGTGGGGCTTAAGGAGCGGGGAGCTGTTTTTT. Its protein is CASTLWGLRSGELFF. The variable domain in full, completed from reference TRBV5-6 and TRBJ2-2, reads DAGVTQSPTHLIKTRGQQVTLRCSPKSGHDTVSWYQQALGQGPQFIFQYYEEEERQRGNFPDRFSGHQFPNYSSELNVNALLLGDSALYLCASTLWGLRSGELFFGEGSRLTVL.

This clone was observed a handful of times. CDR3 nucleotide sequence: TGTGCCAGCAGGAGGACTGTAACCTCCTACGAGCAGTACTTC. It codes for CASRRTVTSYEQYF. The rearrangement uses TRBV6-5 and TRBJ2-7; tentatively, D is TRBD2 (5 bases). Germline V gene data show CDR1 as MNHEY and CDR2 as SVGAGI. The V gene lost 6 bases and the J gene lost 0 bases, with 12 bases spanning the gap. This CDR3 is built from 14 residues.

The chain links TRBV19 to TRBJ2-1, with TRBD2 matching 11 bases. This CDR3 has 15 residues. Trimming took 8 bases from V and 4 from J; bases not matched to a gene: 7. Germline CDR1 and CDR2: LNHDA and SQIVND (reference sequence). The CDR3 loop is CASSPLAGGYNEQFF. In DNA form, the CDR3 reads TGTGCCAGTTCCCCGCTAGCGGGGGGATACAATGAGCAGTTCTTC.

DNA of the CDR3: TGCACCAGCAGGCAACAGGGGAGCACTGAAGCTTTCTTT. Protein sequence: CTSRQQGSTEAFF. The rearrangement uses TRBV1 and TRBJ1-1; the D segment call TRBD1 is taken from the table without a DNA check. TRBV1 has pseudogene status. The CDR3 spans 13 residues.

This chain joins TRBV2 and TRBJ2-7; possibly TRBD2 for D (5 bases). The CDR3 loop spans 14 amino acids. Germline loops: CDR1 SNHLY, CDR2 FYNNEI. Trimming pared 5 bases from V and 2 bases from J, leaving 13 bases between. The CDR3 spells CASSFRPGTYEQYF. As DNA, the CDR3 is TGTGCCAGCAGTTTTCGTCCCGGGACCTACGAGCAGTACTTC.

The chain combines TRBV2 with TRBJ2-3; 8 bases are a match to TRBD2. Unmatched junction bases numbered 6, after V lost 7 bases and J lost 3 bases. The CDR3 spans 14 residues. Looked up from germline, CDR1 is SNHLY and CDR2 is FYNNEI. The CDR3 DNA follows: TGTGCCAGCATAAGGGTAGCGGGAACAGATACGCAGTATTTT. Its translation: CASIRVAGTDTQYF.

This clone came up a few times. One end of the junction does not line up with germline, which may come from a read error. The V and J genes are TRBV7-7 and TRBJ2-5, with TRBD2 matching 8 bases. The CDR3 totals 17 residues. CDR1 is SSHAT and CDR2 is FNYEAQ in the germline V gene (reference sequence). The CDR3: CASSPAGGKLAAKTQYF. The DNA of the CDR3 is TGTGCTAGCAGCCCCGCCGGGGGCAAACTAGCGGCAAAGACCCAGTACTTC.

The J gene is TRBJ1-1, the V gene TRBV5-8; tentative D call: TRBD1 (6 bases). Germline V gene sequence: CDR1 SGHTS, CDR2 YDEGEE. V lost 1 base and J 4 bases, leaving 14 bases between the germline ends. This CDR3 region has 15 residues. CDR3 nucleotides: TGTGCCAGCAGCTTGTGGCAGGGGAGTATCACTGAAGCTTTCTTT. It yields the protein CASSLWQGSITEAFF.

The V call is TRBV3-1 (or the pseudogene TRBV3-2), the J call TRBJ1-3, with TRBD1 matching 8 bases. The CDR3 contains 16 residues. The germline V gene has CDR1 LGHDT and CDR2 YNNKEL (reference sequence). The ends lost 0 bases at V and 4 bases at J; junction bases unmatched: 5. The CDR3 bases are TGTGCCAGCAGCCAAGATCGTGGACAGGGCGGAAACACCATATATTTT. Translated: CASSQDRGQGGNTIYF.

J is TRBJ2-5 and V is TRBV5-6, with TRBD2 as a possible D gene (6 bases). V shed 4 bases and J shed 2 bases, with 12 bases lying between them. The CDR3 extends over 14 amino acids. Germline CDR1 and CDR2: SGHDT and YYEEEE. In DNA form, the CDR3 reads TGTGCCAGCAGCCTTGGGACTTCACAAGAGACCCAGTACTTC. As protein: CASSLGTSQETQYF.

The chain recombines TRBV29-1 with TRBJ1-1; 7 bases are shared with TRBD1. Germline lookup yields CDR1 SQVTM and CDR2 ANQGSEA. With V trimmed by 5 bases and J by 7 bases, 4 bases remained unmatched. This CDR3 has 11 residues. The CDR3 DNA reads as TGCAGCGTTCTCGGGACAGTTGAAGCTTTCTTT. The encoded protein is CSVLGTVEAFF.

This chain connects TRBV10-1 to TRBJ1-1; D may be TRBD1 (6 bases). Germline loops: CDR1 WNHNN, CDR2 SYGVQD (reference sequence). This CDR3 region has 13 residues. The V end lost 0 bases, the J end lost 7 bases, and 9 bases lay between the germline ends. The CDR3: CASSESNRVEAFF. The CDR3 DNA sequence: TGCGCCAGCAGTGAGTCGAACAGGGTTGAAGCTTTCTTT.

This chain links TRBV5-1 with TRBJ1-1; 9 bases are shared with TRBD1. The CDR3 sequence is 12 residues long. The germline CDR1 and CDR2 sequences are SGHRS and YFSETQ. Trimming at V came to 4 bases and at J to 12 bases, leaving 7 bases not matched to a gene. CDR3 coding DNA: TGCGCCAGCAGCACAGGACAGGGGAACACTTTCTTT. This codes for CASSTGQGNTFF.

The rearrangement uses TRBV5-4 and TRBJ1-1, with no clear D. Germline CDR1 is SGHNT and CDR2 is YYREEE (reference sequence). The V end lost 3 bases, the J end lost 0 bases, and 12 bases lay between the germline ends. The CDR3 is 15 residues long. In DNA, the CDR3 is TGTGCCAGCAGCTGGAGGGCGTCGATGAACACTGAAGCTTTCTTT. It translates to CASSWRASMNTEAFF.

CDR3: CASRRGTLGTEAFF. The CDR3 bases are TGTGCCAGTAGGAGGGGGACCCTCGGCACTGAAGCTTTCTTT. V and J are TRBV19 and TRBJ1-1; D is possibly TRBD1 (6 bases). Germline V gene sequence: CDR1 LNHDA, CDR2 SQIVND (reference sequence). V was pared by 6 bases and J by 4 bases, with 15 bases between. This CDR3 has 14 residues.

The V and J genes are TRBV5-1 and TRBJ2-3; 7 bases match TRBD1. Germline-derived CDR1 and CDR2 are SGHRS and YFSETQ. V lost 4 bases, J lost 6 bases, and 8 bases stayed unmatched. The CDR3 contains 14 residues. The CDR3 sequence is CASSMRTGPDTQYF. The CDR3 region has the DNA TGCGCCAGCAGCATGAGGACAGGCCCCGATACGCAGTATTTT.

The CDR3 is CARSFFRVNQPQHF. The CDR3 bases are TGTGCCAGAAGCTTTTTCAGGGTTAATCAGCCCCAGCATTTT. The rearrangement links TRBV5-3 to TRBJ1-5, with D maybe TRBD1 (5 bases). TRBV5-3 is identified as an open reading frame with a role that is uncertain. This CDR3 has 14 residues. Trimming removed 2 bases at V and 4 bases at J, with 10 bases between.

V usage is TRBV6-5 and J usage is TRBJ1-2; 9 bases are shared with TRBD1. Germline-derived CDR1 and CDR2 are MNHEY and SVGAGI. The J segment lost 4 bases and the V segment lost 5 bases, leaving 5 bases of the junction unmatched. The CDR3 has 14 residues. CDR3 in amino acids: CASSTGGRLYGYTF. CDR3 DNA sequence: TGTGCCAGCAGTACAGGGGGCCGCCTCTATGGCTACACCTTC.

This chain uses TRBV2 with TRBJ2-2; 10 bases are shared with TRBD1. The CDR3 spans 18 residues. Trimming at V came to 5 bases and at J to 5 bases, leaving 14 bases not matched to a gene. CDR1 and CDR2 from the germline V gene are SNHLY and FYNNEI. The chain's CDR3 is CASSPALGTGAWTGELFF. In DNA, the CDR3 is TGTGCCAGCAGTCCCGCCCTCGGGACAGGGGCTTGGACCGGGGAGCTGTTTTTT.

The V gene is TRBV6-5, the J gene TRBJ2-3, with D possibly matching TRBD2 (6 bases). This CDR3 region has 15 residues. The V end lost 0 bases, the J end lost 5 bases, and 12 bases lay between the germline ends. Per the germline V gene, CDR1 is MNHEY and CDR2 is SVGAGI. The DNA of the CDR3 is TGTGCCAGCAGTTACTCTCGGGGGATCGGAGATACGCAGTATTTT. Protein: CASSYSRGIGDTQYF.

CDR3 in amino acids: CASTKTGSQNYGYTF. The CDR3 nucleotides are TGTGCCAGCACAAAAACAGGGTCCCAGAACTATGGCTACACCTTC. The chain links TRBV6-5 to TRBJ1-2, with D tentatively TRBD1 (6 bases). The CDR3 sequence is 15 residues long. Per germline, CDR1 MNHEY and CDR2 SVGAGI. V was cut by 7 bases and J by 2 bases, with 17 bases left in between.